The T cell receptor beta chain described here comes from a study of T cell repertoires in cytomegalovirus infection. In the study overall: Public TCR beta signatures marked donors with CMV infection and the matching HLA.

V lost 7 bases to trimming and J lost 5 bases, with 11 bases between them. The germline V gene encodes CDR1 SNHLY and CDR2 FYNNEI. The CDR3 covers 12 residues. TCRdb itself ran the reads through MiXCR, one entry per CDR3 protein. The sample shows more than 500,000 distinct CDR3 sequences, about 15% of them seen only once. A remark on this clonotype: No antigen is known for it.

General study results and limits: The ex vivo response was dominated by HLA-C-restricted CMV-specific TCR beta clonotypes. Cumulative public TCR beta family frequency identified carriers of CMV plus the relevant HLA.

This receptor was identified in a human donor in good health (CMV status not recorded). Some clones in this sample may be carry-over from other donors' samples. The specimen was CD8+ T cells from PBMCs. The genes are TRBV2 and TRBJ1-1; TRBD1 is a possible D gene (6 bases). CDR3 sequence reads: CASTRGETEAFF. The CDR3, as DNA: TGTGCCAGCACCAGGGGAGAGACTGAAGCTTTCTTT. Based on the CDR3 plus reference TRBV2 and TRBJ1-1, the full variable domain is EPEVTQTPSHQVTQMGQEVILRCVPISNHLYFYWYRQILGQKVEFLVSFYNNEISEKSEIFDDQFSVERPDGSNFTLKIRSTKLEDSAMYFCASTRGETEAFFGQGTRLTVV.